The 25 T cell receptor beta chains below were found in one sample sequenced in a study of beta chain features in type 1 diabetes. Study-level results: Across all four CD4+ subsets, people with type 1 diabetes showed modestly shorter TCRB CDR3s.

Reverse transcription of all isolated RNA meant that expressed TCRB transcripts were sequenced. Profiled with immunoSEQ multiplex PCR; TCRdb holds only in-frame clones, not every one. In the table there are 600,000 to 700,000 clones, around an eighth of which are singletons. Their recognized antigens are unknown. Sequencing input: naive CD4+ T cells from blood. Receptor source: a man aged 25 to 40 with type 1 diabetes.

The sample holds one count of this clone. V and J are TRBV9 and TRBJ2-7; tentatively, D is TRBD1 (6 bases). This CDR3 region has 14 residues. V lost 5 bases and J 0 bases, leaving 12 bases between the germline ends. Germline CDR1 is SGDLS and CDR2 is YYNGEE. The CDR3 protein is CASSRAGVSYEQYF. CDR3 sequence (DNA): TGTGCCAGCAGTCGGGCAGGGGTCTCCTACGAGCAGTACTTC.

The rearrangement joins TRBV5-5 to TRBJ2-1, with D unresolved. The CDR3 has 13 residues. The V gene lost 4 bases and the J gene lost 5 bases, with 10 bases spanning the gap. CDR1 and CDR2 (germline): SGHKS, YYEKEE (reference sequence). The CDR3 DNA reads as TGTGCCAGCAGCCTGCAAGAGAACAATGAGCAGTTCTTC. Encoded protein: CASSLQENNEQFF.

The CDR3 spells CASSLRSSPLHF. For the CDR3, the DNA is TGTGCCAGCAGTTTAAGGAGTTCACCCCTCCACTTT. V usage is TRBV28 and J usage is TRBJ1-6; D is uncertain. Germline V gives CDR1 MDHEN, CDR2 SYDVKM. This CDR3 contains 12 residues. Trimming took off 2 bases at V and 9 bases at J, with 5 bases between the two ends.

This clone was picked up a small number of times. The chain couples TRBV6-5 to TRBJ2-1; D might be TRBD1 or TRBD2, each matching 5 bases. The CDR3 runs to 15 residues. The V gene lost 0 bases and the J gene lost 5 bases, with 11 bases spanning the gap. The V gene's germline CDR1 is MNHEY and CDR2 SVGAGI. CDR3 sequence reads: CASSYSGGFDNEQFF. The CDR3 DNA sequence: TGTGCCAGCAGTTACTCTGGGGGATTTGACAATGAGCAGTTCTTC.

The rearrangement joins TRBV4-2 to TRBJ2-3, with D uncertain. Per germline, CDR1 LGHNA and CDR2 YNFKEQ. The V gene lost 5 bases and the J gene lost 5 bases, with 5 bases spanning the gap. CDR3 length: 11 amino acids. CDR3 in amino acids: CASSIEDTQYF. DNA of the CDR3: TGTGCCAGCAGCATTGAAGATACGCAGTATTTT.

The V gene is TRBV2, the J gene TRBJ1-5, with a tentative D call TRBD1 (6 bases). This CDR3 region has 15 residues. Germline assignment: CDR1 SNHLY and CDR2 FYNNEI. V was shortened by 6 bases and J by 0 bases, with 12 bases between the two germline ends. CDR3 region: CASSADSNSNQPQHF. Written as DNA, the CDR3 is TGTGCCAGCAGCGCGGACAGCAATAGCAATCAGCCCCAGCATTTT.

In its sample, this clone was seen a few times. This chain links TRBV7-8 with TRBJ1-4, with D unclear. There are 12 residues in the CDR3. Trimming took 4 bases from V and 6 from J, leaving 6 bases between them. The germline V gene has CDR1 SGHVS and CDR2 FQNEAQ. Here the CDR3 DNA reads TGTGCCAGCAGCTATATGGATGAAAAACTGTTTTTT. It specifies CASSYMDEKLFF.

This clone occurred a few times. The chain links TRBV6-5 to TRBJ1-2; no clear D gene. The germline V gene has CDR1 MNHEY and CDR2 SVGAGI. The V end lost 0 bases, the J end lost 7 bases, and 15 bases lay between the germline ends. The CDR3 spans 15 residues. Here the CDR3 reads CASSYSVAAYRGYTF. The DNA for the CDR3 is TGTGCCAGCAGTTACTCGGTCGCGGCCTACCGTGGCTACACCTTC.

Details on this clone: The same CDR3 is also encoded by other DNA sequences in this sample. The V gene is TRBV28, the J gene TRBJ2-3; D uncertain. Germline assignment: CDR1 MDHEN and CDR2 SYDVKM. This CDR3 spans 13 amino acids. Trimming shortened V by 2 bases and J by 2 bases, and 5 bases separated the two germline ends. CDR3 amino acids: CASSLRSTDTQYF. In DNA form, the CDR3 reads TGTGCCAGCAGTTTAAGATCCACAGATACGCAGTATTTT.

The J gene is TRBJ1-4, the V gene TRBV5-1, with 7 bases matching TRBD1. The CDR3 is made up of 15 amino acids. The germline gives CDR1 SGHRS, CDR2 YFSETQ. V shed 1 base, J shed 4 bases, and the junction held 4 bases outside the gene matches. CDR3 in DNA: TGCGCCAGCAGCTTGTCGACAGGGAATAATGAAAAACTGTTTTTT. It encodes CASSLSTGNNEKLFF.

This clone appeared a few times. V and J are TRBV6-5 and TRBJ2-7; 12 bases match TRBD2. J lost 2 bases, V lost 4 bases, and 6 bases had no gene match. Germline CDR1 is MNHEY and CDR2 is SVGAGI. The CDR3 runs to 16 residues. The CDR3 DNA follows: TGTGCCAGCAGTTTCTCCGGACTAGCGGGGCCCTACGAGCAGTACTTC. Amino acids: CASSFSGLAGPYEQYF.

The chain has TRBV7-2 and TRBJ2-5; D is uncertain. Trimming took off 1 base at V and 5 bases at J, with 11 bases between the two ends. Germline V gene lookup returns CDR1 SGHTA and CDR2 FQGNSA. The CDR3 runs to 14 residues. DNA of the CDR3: TGTGCCAGCAGCTTAGGTAGCTATTTGGAGACCCAGTACTTC. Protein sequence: CASSLGSYLETQYF.

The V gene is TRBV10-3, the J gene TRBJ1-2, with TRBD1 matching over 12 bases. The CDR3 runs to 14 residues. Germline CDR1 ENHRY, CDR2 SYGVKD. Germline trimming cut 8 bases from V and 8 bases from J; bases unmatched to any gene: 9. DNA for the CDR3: TGTGCCATCCAATCGGGACAGGGGGCAGGAGGCTACACCTTC. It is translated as CAIQSGQGAGGYTF.

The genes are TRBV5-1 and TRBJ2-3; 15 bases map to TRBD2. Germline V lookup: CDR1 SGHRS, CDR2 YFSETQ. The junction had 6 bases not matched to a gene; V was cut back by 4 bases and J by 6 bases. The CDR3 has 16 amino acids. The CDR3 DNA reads TGCGCCAGCAGCCCGGGACTAGCGGGGGGTTACGATACGCAGTATTTT. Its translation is CASSPGLAGGYDTQYF. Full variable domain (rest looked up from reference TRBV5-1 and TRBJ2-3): KAGVTQTPRYLIKTRGQQVTLSCSPISGHRSVSWYQQTPGQGLQFLFEYFSETQRNKGNFPGRFSGRQFSNSRSEMNVSTLELGDSALYLCASSPGLAGGYDTQYFGPGTRLTVL.

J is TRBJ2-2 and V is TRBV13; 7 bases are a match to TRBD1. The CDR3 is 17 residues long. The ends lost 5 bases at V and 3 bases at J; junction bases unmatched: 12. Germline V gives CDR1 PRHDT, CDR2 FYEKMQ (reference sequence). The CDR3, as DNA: TGTGCCAGCAGCCGAAGACTGACAGGGACGGACACCGGGGAGCTGTTTTTT. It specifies CASSRRLTGTDTGELFF. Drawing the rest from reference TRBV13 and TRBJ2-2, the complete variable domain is AAGVIQSPRHLIKEKRETATLKCYPIPRHDTVYWYQQGPGQDPQFLISFYEKMQSDKGSIPDRFSAQQFSDYHSELNMSSLELGDSALYFCASSRRLTGTDTGELFFGEGSRLTVL.

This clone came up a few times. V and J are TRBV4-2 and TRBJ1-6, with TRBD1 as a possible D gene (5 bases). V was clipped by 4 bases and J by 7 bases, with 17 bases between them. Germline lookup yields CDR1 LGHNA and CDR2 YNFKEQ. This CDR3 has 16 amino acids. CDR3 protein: CASSRVVQGQNSPLHF. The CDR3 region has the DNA TGTGCCAGCAGCCGAGTCGTGCAGGGTCAAAATTCACCCCTCCACTTT.

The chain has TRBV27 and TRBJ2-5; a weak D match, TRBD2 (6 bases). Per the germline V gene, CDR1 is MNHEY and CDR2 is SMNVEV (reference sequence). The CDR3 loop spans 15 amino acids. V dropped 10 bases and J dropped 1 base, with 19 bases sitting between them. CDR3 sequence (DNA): TGTGCCACCCACCCATTTGCGGGGAGCCAAGAGACCCAGTACTTC. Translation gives CATHPFAGSQETQYF.

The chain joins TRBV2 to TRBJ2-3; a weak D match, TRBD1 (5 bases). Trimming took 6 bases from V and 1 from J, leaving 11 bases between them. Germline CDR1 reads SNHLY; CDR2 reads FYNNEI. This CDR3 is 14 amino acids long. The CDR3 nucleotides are TGTGCCAGCAGCGGCAGGGTACGCACAGATACGCAGTATTTT. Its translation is CASSGRVRTDTQYF. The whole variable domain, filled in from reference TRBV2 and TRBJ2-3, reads EPEVTQTPSHQVTQMGQEVILRCVPISNHLYFYWYRQILGQKVEFLVSFYNNEISEKSEIFDDQFSVERPDGSNFTLKIRSTKLEDSAMYFCASSGRVRTDTQYFGPGTRLTVL.

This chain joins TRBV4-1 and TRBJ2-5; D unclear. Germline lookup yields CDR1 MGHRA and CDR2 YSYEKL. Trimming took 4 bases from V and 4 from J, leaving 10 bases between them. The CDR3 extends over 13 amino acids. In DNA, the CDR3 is TGCGCCAGCAGCCCGGGTCTTGTAGAGACCCAGTACTTC. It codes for CASSPGLVETQYF.

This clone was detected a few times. The CDR3 loop is CASSANDRGNQPQHF. For the CDR3, the DNA is TGTGCCAGCAGCGCGAATGACAGGGGGAATCAGCCCCAGCATTTT. The V gene is TRBV9, the J gene TRBJ1-5, with 9 bases aligning to TRBD1. CDR3 length: 15 residues. Germline CDR1 is SGDLS and CDR2 is YYNGEE. The trim removed 3 bases at V and 4 bases at J, leaving 5 bases unmatched.

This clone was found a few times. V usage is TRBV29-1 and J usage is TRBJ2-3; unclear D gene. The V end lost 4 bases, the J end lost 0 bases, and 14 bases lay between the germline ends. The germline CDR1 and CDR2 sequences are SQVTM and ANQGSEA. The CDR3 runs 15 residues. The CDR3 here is CSVVPGDSSTDTQYF. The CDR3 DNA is TGCAGCGTTGTCCCTGGGGATTCTAGCACAGATACGCAGTATTTT.

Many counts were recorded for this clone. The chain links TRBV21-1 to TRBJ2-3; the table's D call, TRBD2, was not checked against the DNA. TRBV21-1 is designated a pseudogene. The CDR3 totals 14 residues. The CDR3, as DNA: TGTGCCAGCCCCCGCCGGGGGATCGCAGATACGCAGTATTTT. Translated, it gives CASPRRGIADTQYF.

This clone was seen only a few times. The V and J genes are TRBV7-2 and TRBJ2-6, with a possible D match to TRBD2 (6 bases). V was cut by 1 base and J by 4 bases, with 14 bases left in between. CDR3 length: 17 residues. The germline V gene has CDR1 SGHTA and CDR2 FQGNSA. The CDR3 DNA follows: TGTGCCAGCAGCTTAGTAGGAGGGCGTCTCGGGGCCAACGTCCTGACTTTC. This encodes CASSLVGGRLGANVLTF.

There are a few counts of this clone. The CDR3 region has the DNA TGTGCCAGCAGCTTAATGTCTACAGGGGCTGGAAACACCATATATTTT. This encodes CASSLMSTGAGNTIYF. This chain joins TRBV7-2 and TRBJ1-3; 7 bases agree with TRBD1. Germline values: CDR1 SGHTA, CDR2 FQGNSA. CDR3 length: 16 residues. V gave up 2 bases and J gave up 2 bases; unmatched junction bases: 6.

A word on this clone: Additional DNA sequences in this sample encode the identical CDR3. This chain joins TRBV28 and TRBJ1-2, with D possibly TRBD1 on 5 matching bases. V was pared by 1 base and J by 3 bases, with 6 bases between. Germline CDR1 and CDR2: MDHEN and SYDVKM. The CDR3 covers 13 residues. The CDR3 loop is CASSLSGDYGYTF. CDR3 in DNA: TGTGCCAGCAGTTTATCGGGGGACTATGGCTACACCTTC.